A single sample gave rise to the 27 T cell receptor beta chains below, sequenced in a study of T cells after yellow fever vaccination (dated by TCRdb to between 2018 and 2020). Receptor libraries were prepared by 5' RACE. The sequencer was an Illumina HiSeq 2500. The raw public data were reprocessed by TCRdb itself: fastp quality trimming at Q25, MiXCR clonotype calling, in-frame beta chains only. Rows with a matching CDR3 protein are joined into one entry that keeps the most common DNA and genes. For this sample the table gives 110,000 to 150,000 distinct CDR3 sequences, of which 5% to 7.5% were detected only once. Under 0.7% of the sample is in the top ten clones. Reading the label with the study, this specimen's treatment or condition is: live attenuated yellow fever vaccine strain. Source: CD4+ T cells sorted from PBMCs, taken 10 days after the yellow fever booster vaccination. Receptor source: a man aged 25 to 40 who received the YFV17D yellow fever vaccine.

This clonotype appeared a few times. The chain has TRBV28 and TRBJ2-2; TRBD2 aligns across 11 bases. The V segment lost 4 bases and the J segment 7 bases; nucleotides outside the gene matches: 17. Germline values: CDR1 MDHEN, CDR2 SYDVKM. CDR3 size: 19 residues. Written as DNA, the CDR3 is TGTGCCAGCAGTTCGTGGGGGTGGGGGACTAGCGGTTCCATCGGGGAGCTGTTTTTT. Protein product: CASSSWGWGTSGSIGELFF.

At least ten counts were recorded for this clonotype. DNA of the CDR3: TGCAGTGCTAGAGATCGCCGGAGAGTACATGAAGCTTTCTTT. As protein: CSARDRRRVHEAFF. The chain employs TRBV20-1 and TRBJ1-1; D is ambiguous. Germline V gene data show CDR1 as DFQATT and CDR2 as SNEGSKA (reference sequence). The CDR3 is 14 residues long. With 0 bases removed from V and 7 bases from J, the gap between germline ends came to 15 bases.

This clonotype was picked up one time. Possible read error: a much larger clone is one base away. The CDR3 reads CASSPMGRTYEHYF. CDR3 DNA: TGTGCCAGCAGCCCCATGGGGAGAACGTACGAGCACTACTTC. The chain is built from TRBV7-2 and TRBJ2-7; a possible D gene is TRBD2 (5 bases). This CDR3 has 14 residues. The germline CDR1 and CDR2 sequences are SGHTA and FQGNSA.

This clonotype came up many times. DNA for the CDR3: TGCAGCGCTAACAGGGGGCGGAACGGGGAGCTGTTTTTT. Translating it yields CSANRGRNGELFF. The V and J genes are TRBV29-1 and TRBJ2-2; 9 bases fit TRBD1. There are 13 residues in the CDR3. V was clipped by 7 bases and J by 7 bases; unmatched bases: 7. Looked up from germline, CDR1 is SQVTM and CDR2 is ANQGSEA.

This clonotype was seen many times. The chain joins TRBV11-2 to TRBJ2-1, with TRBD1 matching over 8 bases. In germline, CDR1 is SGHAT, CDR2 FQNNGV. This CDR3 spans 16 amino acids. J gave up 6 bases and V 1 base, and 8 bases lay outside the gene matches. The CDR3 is CASSLARGHILNEQFF. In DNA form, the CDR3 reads TGTGCCAGCAGCTTAGCCAGGGGGCATATCCTCAATGAGCAGTTCTTC.

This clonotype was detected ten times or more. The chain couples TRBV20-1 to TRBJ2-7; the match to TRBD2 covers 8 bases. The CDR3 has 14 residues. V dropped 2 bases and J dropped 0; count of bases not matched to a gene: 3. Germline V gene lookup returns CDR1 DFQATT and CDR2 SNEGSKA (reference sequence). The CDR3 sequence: CSARSGGSSYEQYF. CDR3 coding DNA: TGCAGTGCTAGAAGCGGGGGAAGCTCCTACGAGCAGTACTTC.

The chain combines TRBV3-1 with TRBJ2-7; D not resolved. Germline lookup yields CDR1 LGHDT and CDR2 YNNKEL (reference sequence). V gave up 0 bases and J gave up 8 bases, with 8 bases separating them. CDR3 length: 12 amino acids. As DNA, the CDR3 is TGTGCCAGCAGCCAAGATCGGGTAAAGCAGTACTTC. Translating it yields CASSQDRVKQYF.

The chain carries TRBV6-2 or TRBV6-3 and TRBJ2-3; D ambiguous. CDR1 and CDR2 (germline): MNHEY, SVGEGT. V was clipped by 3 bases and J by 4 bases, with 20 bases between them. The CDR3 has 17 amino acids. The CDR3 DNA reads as TGTGCCAGCAGTTATCAGAAAGAAAAGTCGCTCGCAGATACGCAGTATTTT. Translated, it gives CASSYQKEKSLADTQYF.

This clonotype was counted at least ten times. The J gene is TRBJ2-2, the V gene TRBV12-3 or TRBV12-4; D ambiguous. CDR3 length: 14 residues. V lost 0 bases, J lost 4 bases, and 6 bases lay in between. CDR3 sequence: CASSLARSTGELFF. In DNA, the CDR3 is TGTGCCAGCAGTTTAGCGCGGTCCACCGGGGAGCTGTTTTTT.

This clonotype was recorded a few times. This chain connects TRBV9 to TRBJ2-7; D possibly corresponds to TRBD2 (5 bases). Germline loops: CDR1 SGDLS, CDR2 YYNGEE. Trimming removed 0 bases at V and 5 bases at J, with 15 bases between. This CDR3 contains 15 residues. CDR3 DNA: TGTGCCAGCAGCGTAGCTGAGGGATTCAAGAACGAGCAGTACTTC. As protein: CASSVAEGFKNEQYF.

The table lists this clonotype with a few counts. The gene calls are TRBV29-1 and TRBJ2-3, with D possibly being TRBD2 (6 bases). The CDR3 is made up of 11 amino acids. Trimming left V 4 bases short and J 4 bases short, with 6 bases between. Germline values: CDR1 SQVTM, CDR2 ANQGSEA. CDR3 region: CSVGGADTQYF. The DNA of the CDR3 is TGCAGCGTTGGGGGGGCAGATACGCAGTATTTT.

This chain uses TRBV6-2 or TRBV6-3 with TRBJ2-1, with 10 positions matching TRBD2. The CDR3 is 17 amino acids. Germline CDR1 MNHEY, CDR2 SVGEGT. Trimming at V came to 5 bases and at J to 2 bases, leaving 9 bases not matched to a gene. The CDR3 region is CASSHFRTSGTYNEQFF. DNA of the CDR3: TGTGCCAGCAGTCACTTTAGGACTAGCGGCACCTACAATGAGCAGTTCTTC.

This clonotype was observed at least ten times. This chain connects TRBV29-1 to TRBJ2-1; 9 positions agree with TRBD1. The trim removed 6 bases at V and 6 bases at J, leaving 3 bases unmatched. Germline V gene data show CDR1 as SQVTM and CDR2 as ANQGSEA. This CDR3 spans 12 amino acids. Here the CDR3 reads CSVQQGANEQFF. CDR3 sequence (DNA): TGCAGCGTGCAACAGGGGGCCAATGAGCAGTTCTTC.

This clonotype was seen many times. CDR3 protein: CASSPQDREAKNIQYF. The CDR3 DNA reads as TGTGCCAGCTCACCCCAGGACAGGGAGGCCAAAAACATTCAGTACTTC. The J gene is TRBJ2-4, the V gene TRBV18; 8 nucleotides agree with TRBD1. This CDR3 has 16 amino acids. Germline V gene sequence: CDR1 KGHSH, CDR2 LQKENI. Unmatched junction bases numbered 5, after V lost 3 bases and J lost 1 base.

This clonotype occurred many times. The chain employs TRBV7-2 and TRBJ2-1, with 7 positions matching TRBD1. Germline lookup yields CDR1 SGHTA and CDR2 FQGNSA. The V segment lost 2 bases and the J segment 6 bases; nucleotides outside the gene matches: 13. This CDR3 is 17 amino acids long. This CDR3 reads CASSLFIRGLLRNEQFF. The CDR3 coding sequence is TGTGCCAGCAGCTTATTCATTAGGGGGCTACTACGCAATGAGCAGTTCTTC.

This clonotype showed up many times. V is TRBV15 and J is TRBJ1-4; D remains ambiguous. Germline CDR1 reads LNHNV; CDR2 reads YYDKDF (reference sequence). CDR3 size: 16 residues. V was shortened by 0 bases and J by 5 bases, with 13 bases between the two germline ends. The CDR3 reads CATSRDHPGTNEKLFF. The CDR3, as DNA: TGTGCCACCAGCAGAGATCACCCAGGAACAAATGAAAAACTGTTTTTT.

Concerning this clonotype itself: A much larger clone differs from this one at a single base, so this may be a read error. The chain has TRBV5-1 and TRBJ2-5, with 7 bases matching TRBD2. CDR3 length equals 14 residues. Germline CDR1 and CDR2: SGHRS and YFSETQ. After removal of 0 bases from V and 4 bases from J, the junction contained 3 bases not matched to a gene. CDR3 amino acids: CASSLGKRGETQYF. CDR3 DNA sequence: TGCGCCAGCAGCTTGGGTAAGCGGGGAGAGACCCAGTACTTC.

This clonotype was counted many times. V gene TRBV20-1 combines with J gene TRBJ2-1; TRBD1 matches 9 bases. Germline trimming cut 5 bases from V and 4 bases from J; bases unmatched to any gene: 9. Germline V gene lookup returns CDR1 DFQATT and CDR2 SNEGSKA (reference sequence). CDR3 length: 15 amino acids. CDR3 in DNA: TGCAGTGCTTCCCGGGACAGGGACCTTTACAATGAGCAGTTCTTC. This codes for CSASRDRDLYNEQFF.

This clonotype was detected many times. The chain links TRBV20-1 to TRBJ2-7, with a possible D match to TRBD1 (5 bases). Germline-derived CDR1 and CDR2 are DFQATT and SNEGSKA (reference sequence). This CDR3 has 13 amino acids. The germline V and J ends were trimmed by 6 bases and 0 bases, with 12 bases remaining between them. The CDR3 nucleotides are TGCAGTGCCTTCGGACAAAGCTCCTACGAGCAGTACTTC. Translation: CSAFGQSSYEQYF.

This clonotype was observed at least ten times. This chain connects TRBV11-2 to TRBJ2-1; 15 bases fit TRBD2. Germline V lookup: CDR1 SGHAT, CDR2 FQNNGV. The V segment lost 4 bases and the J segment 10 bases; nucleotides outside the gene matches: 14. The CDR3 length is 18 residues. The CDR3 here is CASSSRSTGLAGGREQFF. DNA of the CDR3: TGTGCCAGCAGCTCCAGATCAACGGGACTAGCGGGAGGCAGAGAGCAGTTCTTC.

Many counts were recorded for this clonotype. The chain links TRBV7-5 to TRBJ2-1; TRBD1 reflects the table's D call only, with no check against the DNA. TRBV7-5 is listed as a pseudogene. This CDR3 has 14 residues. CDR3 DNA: TGTATCTCTGAAATTCCCCCCTACTTCAATGAGCAGTTCTTC. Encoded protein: CISEIPPYFNEQFF.

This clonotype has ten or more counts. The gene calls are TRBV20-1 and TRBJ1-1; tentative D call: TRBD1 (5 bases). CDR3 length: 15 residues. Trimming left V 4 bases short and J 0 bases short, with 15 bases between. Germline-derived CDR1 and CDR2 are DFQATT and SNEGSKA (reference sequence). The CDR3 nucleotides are TGCAGTGCTATTCGCCGGGGGACTTTGAACACTGAAGCTTTCTTT. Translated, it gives CSAIRRGTLNTEAFF.

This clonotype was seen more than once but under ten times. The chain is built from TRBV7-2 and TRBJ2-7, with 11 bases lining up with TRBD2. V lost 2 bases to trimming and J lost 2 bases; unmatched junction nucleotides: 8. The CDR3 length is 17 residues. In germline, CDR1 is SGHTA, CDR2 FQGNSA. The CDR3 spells CASSLRSGRARAYEQYF. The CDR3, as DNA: TGTGCCAGCAGCTTACGTAGCGGGAGGGCCAGAGCCTACGAGCAGTACTTC.

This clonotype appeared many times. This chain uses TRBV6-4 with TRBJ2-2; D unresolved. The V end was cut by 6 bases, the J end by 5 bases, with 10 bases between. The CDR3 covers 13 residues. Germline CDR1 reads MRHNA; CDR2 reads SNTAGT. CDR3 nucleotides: TGTGCCAGCAGCGAATGGGGTACCGGGGAGCTGTTTTTT. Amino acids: CASSEWGTGELFF.

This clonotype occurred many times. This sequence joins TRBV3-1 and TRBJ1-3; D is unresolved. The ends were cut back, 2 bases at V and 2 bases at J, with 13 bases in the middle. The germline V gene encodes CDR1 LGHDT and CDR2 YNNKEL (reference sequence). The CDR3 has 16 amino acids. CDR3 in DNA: TGTGCCAGCAGCCAAACGACCCACCGGCCTGGAAACACCATATATTTT. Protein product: CASSQTTHRPGNTIYF.

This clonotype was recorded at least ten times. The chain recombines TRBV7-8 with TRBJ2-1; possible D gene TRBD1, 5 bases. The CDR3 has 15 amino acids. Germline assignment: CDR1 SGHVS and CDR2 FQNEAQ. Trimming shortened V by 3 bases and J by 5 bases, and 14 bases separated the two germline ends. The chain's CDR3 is CASSLGQVIDNEQFF. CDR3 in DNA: TGTGCCAGCAGCTTGGGGCAGGTCATAGACAATGAGCAGTTCTTC.

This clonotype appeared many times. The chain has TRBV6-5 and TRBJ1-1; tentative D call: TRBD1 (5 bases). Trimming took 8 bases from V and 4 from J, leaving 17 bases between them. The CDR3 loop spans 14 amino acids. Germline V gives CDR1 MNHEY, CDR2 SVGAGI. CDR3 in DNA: TGTGCCAGCCGCAGGGACGTCGGTGGCACTGAAGCTTTCTTT. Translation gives CASRRDVGGTEAFF.